The 8 T cell receptor beta chains in this list originate from one sample, sequenced in a study of blood T cells in healthy people across ages. Alongside a J-beta primer mix, a sample-barcoded 5' primer served in a second PCR lasting about 7 to 12 cycles. TCRdb used MiXCR to reprocess the 5' RACE reads, holding one entry per CDR3 protein. The sample contains 850,000 or so distinct CDR3 sequences, about 30% of which appear only once. The sequencing sample was made of blood. The receptors derive from a woman at least 80 years old in good health.

This chain joins TRBV7-9 and TRBJ2-1; 7 bases are shared with TRBD2. The CDR3 is 13 amino acids. V gave up 4 bases and J gave up 9 bases; unmatched junction bases: 6. Germline loops: CDR1 SEHNR, CDR2 FQNEAQ (reference sequence). The CDR3 DNA follows: TGTGCCAGCAGCTCGCGGGGGTTTGGTGAGCAGTTCTTC. Amino acids: CASSSRGFGEQFF.

This clonotype was picked up a small number of times. The rearrangement links TRBV6-2 or TRBV6-3 to TRBJ2-1; TRBD1 matches at 9 bases. The CDR3 extends over 15 amino acids. The ends lost 6 bases at V and 7 bases at J; junction bases unmatched: 10. The germline gives CDR1 MNHEY, CDR2 SVGEGT. The CDR3 sequence is CASRPGTGRRNEQFF. The CDR3, as DNA: TGTGCCAGCAGGCCCGGGACAGGGAGGCGGAATGAGCAGTTCTTC.

This clonotype was observed at least ten times. The chain employs TRBV6-2 or TRBV6-3 and TRBJ2-7; 7 nucleotides match TRBD1. CDR3 length: 13 amino acids. The germline V gene has CDR1 MNHEY and CDR2 SVGEGT. V dropped 6 bases and J dropped 5; count of bases not matched to a gene: 7. The CDR3 protein is CASRRQGSDEQYF. Written as DNA, the CDR3 is TGTGCCAGCAGGAGACAGGGTTCCGACGAGCAGTACTTC.

The chain uses TRBV7-3 and TRBJ2-1, with a possible D match to TRBD2 (5 bases). Trimming removed 2 bases from V and 4 bases from J, with 12 bases in between. The CDR3 consists of 15 residues. Per the germline V gene, CDR1 is SGHTA and CDR2 is FQGTGA. The CDR3 loop is CASSLGAAVYNEQFF. The DNA of the CDR3 is TGTGCCAGCAGCTTAGGAGCGGCTGTATACAATGAGCAGTTCTTC.

V gene TRBV20-1 combines with J gene TRBJ2-1; either TRBD1 or TRBD2 may fit D (7 bases each). The CDR3 is 15 amino acids. Trimming took 6 bases from V and 4 from J, leaving 19 bases between them. CDR1 is DFQATT, CDR2 SNEGSKA, per germline (reference sequence). In nucleotides, the CDR3 is TGCAGTGCACTCAGGGGGGGGTCAGTTTACAATGAGCAGTTCTTC. Protein product: CSALRGGSVYNEQFF.

Regarding this clonotype: Compared with germline, one end of the junction differs, possibly owing to a read error. This chain joins TRBV6-2 or TRBV6-3 and TRBJ2-6, with TRBD1 identical over 7 bases. Germline V CDR1 and CDR2: MNHEY, SVGEGT. The CDR3 runs 17 residues. The CDR3 DNA is TGTGCCAGCAGTCATTGGACAGGCTCCCCTGGGGCCAACGTCCGGACTTTC. Its translation: CASSHWTGSPGANVRTF.

This clonotype was picked up one time. The germline gene is not matched at one end of the junction; a read error may be the cause. The V and J genes are TRBV7-9 and TRBJ2-3; a weak D match, TRBD1 (5 bases). The germline V gene encodes CDR1 SEHNR and CDR2 FQNEAQ (reference sequence). The CDR3 has 14 amino acids. CDR3 nucleotides: TGTGCCGGCAGCTTAGGTGGGGCTTTGGATACGCAGTATTTT. Protein: CAGSLGGALDTQYF.

This clonotype was detected ten times or more. This chain uses TRBV7-2 with TRBJ2-7, with a possible D match to TRBD1 (6 bases). This CDR3 has 13 amino acids. Looked up from germline, CDR1 is SGHTA and CDR2 is FQGNSA. V was cut by 5 bases and J by 3 bases, with 11 bases left in between. CDR3 DNA: TGTGCCAGCAGCGTAGGGGGAGTCTACGAGCAGTACTTC. Amino acid sequence: CASSVGGVYEQYF.